The present T cell receptor beta chain was sequenced within a study of T-cell memory formation after mild COVID-19. General study findings and limits: Those CD4+ clones that contracted were mainly in CM and EM (CD8+ ones in EMRA).

The V segment lost 6 bases and the J segment 5 bases; nucleotides outside the gene matches: 12. Germline assignment: CDR1 MNHEY and CDR2 SVGAGI. The CDR3 length is 15 residues. TCRdb called the 5' RACE reads again in MiXCR, with one record for every CDR3 protein. The sample consists of 100,000 to 130,000 distinct CDR3 sequences, 18% of them appearing once. To note about this clonotype: Its cognate antigen is unknown.

This TCR was sampled from a man younger than 35 who had mild COVID-19 (a few samples of this study predate the infection). Cell type and time point are not known. V and J are TRBV6-5 and TRBJ2-7, with 8 nucleotides matching TRBD2. Sequences were obtained from PBMCs or a T cell subset sorted from them (not recorded which). The CDR3 sequence is CASRASGLGGNEQYV. The CDR3 DNA sequence: TGTGCCAGCAGAGCCTCGGGACTAGGCGGTAACGAGCAGTACGTC.